The 6 T cell receptor beta chains listed next were all sequenced from one sample in a study of T cells in Graves' hyperthyroidism and ophthalmopathy. RNA transcripts served as the template for amplifying TCR beta CDR3 regions. Carried out on the TCR CDR3, a first-round RT-PCR used the HTBI primer set. TCRdb reprocessed the multiplex PCR reads with MiXCR, giving one entry per CDR3 protein. This table holds a few hundred thousand distinct CDR3 sequences, around 46% found once. Material for sequencing was peripheral blood or thyroid tissue (not recorded which). These receptors all stem from a woman under 30 with Graves' hyperthyroidism.

CDR3 in amino acids: CASSQNREGYTEAFF. In nucleotides, the CDR3 is TGTGCCAGCAGCCAAAACAGGGAAGGTTACACTGAAGCTTTCTTT. J is TRBJ1-1 and V is TRBV14, with a weak D call TRBD1 (6 bases). CDR3 size: 15 residues. Trimming stripped 2 bases from V and 3 bases from J, with 13 bases between. Germline CDR1 SGHDN, CDR2 FVKESK.

The rearrangement joins TRBV19 to TRBJ2-3, with D tentatively TRBD2 (6 bases). CDR1 LNHDA and CDR2 SQIVND come from the germline V gene (reference sequence). Trimming pared 4 bases from V and 0 bases from J, leaving 14 bases between. The CDR3 loop spans 16 amino acids. The CDR3 spells CASSTRTKTSTDTQYF. The CDR3 DNA reads TGTGCCAGTAGTACGAGGACTAAGACTAGCACAGATACGCAGTATTTT.

The CDR3 DNA reads as TGTGCCAGCAGTTCACAGGGCGGTGAGACCCAGAACACTGAAGCTTTCTTT. Translation: CASSSQGGETQNTEAFF. J is TRBJ1-1 and V is TRBV27; perhaps TRBD1 as D (6 bases). V was pared by 4 bases and J by 1 base, with 19 bases between. CDR3 length equals 17 residues. Per the germline V gene, CDR1 is MNHEY and CDR2 is SMNVEV (reference sequence).

As to this clonotype: This may be a read error: a much more frequent sequence differs by one nucleotide. The rearrangement joins TRBV15 to TRBJ2-7; TRBD2 aligns across 7 bases. From germline, CDR1 is LNHNV and CDR2 YYDKDF (reference sequence). The CDR3 loop spans 12 amino acids. Trimming at V came to 5 bases and at J to 3 bases, leaving 1 base not matched to a gene. The CDR3 reads CATSGRDYEQYF. The CDR3 DNA is TGTGCCACCAGCGGGAGGGACTACGAGCAGTACTTC.

V gene TRBV7-8 combines with J gene TRBJ2-5; perhaps TRBD1 as D (6 bases). The CDR3 totals 18 residues. Deletions cut 2 bases from V and 2 bases from J, with 21 bases between. Germline V CDR1 and CDR2: SGHVS, FQNEAQ. DNA for the CDR3: TGTGCCAGCAGCTTATACCCCGCAACGACAGGTGTACAAGAGACCCAGTACTTC. As protein: CASSLYPATTGVQETQYF.

This clonotype was seen ten or more times. The rearrangement uses TRBV29-1 and TRBJ2-7, with 10 positions matching TRBD1. This CDR3 is 16 amino acids long. Trimming removed 4 bases from V and 5 bases from J; junction bases left unmatched: 14. Looked up from germline, CDR1 is SQVTM and CDR2 is ANQGSEA. Written as DNA, the CDR3 is TGCAGCGTTGGGGGCCGTTGGGGACAGGGGACCGACGAGCAGTACTTC. This translates into CSVGGRWGQGTDEQYF.